Below, one TCR beta chain is given with its context. Germline CDR1 and CDR2: MNHEY and SMNVEV (reference sequence). The CDR3 consists of 14 residues. With 3 bases clipped from V and 10 bases from J, the junction kept 6 bases outside the gene matches. This sample is drawn from a study of blood T cell repertoires in COVID-19. TCRdb's copy holds only in-frame clones and misses some; the assay was immunoSEQ multiplex PCR. The sample consists of 40,000 to 65,000 clones, roughly 88% of them appearing once. This TCR derives from a man of 80 years or more with acute or convalescent COVID-19. Sequenced input: peripheral blood. The J gene is TRBJ1-6, the V gene TRBV27; 7 bases align to TRBD1. CDR3 sequence: CASSFRTGGSPLHF. The CDR3 region has the DNA TGTGCCAGCAGTTTTAGGACAGGCGGGTCACCCCTCCACTTT.